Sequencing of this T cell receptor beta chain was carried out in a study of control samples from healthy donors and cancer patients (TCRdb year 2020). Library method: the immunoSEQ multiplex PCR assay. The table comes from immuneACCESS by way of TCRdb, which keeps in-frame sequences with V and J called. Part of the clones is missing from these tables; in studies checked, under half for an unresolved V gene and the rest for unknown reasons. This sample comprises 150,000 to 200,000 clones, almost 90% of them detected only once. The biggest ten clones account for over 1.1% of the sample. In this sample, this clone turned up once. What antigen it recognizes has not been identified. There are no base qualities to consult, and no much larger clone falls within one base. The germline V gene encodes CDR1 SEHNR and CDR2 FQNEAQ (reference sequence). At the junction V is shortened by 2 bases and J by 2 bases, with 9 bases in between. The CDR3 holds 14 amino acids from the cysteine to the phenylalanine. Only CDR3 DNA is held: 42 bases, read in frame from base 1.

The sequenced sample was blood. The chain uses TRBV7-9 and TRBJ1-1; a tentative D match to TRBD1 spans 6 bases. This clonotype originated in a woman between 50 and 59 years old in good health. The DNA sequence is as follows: TGTGCCAGCAGCTTAAGACAGGCCAACACTGAAGCTTTCTTT. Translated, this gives CASSLRQANTEAFF.